This T cell receptor beta chain was observed in a study of human T cells and chemical hapten exposure. Of note for this clonotype: Its target is not known.

TCRdb re-called the RACE reads through MiXCR, storing one row per CDR3 protein. Among 70,000 to 90,000 distinct CDR3 sequences listed, about 10% were seen once. Findings of the study overall: Donors in the study had alopecia, meaning their immune response may differ from healthy people's.

Documented time point: patch test 2, 6 weeks after DPC sensitization. As for treatment: therapeutic diphenylcyclopropenone sensitization with weekly scalp DPC. Researchers sampled blood before each patch test went on. The donor pool consisted of alopecia patients aged 18 to 70 years, considered suitable for DPC. Whole blood, unfractionated, served as the material for total RNA extraction. The ends were cut back, 2 bases at V and 0 bases at J, with 13 bases in the middle. The germline V gene has CDR1 SGHVS and CDR2 FNYEAQ. This CDR3 has 17 amino acids. The genes are TRBV7-6 and TRBJ2-2; D unresolved. The source of this sequence is a woman between 45 and 60 years old with alopecia areata. Some clones in this sample may be carry-over from other donors' samples. The sequences come from whole blood, collected in connection with sensitization to the hapten diphenylcyclopropenone (DPC). CDR3 region: CASSLNPPGTNTGELFF. Written as DNA, the CDR3 is TGTGCCAGCAGCTTAAATCCGCCAGGCACGAACACCGGGGAGCTGTTTTTT.